Below are 18 T cell receptor beta chains sequenced from a single sample in a study of shared clonotypes between healthy human individuals (dated by TCRdb to 2019 to 2021). Libraries were prepared through the immunoSEQ multiplex PCR assay. TCRdb re-hosts the immuneACCESS table, in-frame sequences only. Its copies lack some clones; in the studies checked, an unresolved V gene accounts for under half of them, and the cause for the rest is not known. The sample table shows some 2,100,000 clones, and around 95% are seen once. Around 0.13% of the sample lies in the top ten. Sequencing was carried out using naive CD4+ T cells sorted from blood. This specimen's cell subset or site label, interpreted: CD45RA+ positively selected. The source is a young man in good health.

This chain links TRBV7-2 with TRBJ1-5; 11 positions agree with TRBD1. V shed 1 base, J shed 3 bases, and the junction held 8 bases outside the gene matches. The CDR3 totals 18 residues. Germline V gene lookup returns CDR1 SGHTA and CDR2 FQGNSA. The CDR3 spells CASSLVARGQGDNQPQHF. The CDR3 DNA is TGTGCCAGCAGCTTAGTGGCCCGGGGACAGGGGGACAATCAGCCCCAGCATTTT.

This clone has just one count. The J gene is TRBJ2-7, the V gene TRBV7-9; the D gene is possibly TRBD1 (6 bases). V lost 5 bases and J 5 bases, leaving 16 bases between the germline ends. The V gene's germline CDR1 is SEHNR and CDR2 FQNEAQ (reference sequence). The CDR3 covers 14 residues. In nucleotides, the CDR3 is TGTGCCAGCAGCGGGGATCGGGGACAAGACGAGCAGTACTTC. It yields the protein CASSGDRGQDEQYF.

The chain is built from TRBV30 and TRBJ2-5; TRBD1 matches at 7 bases. Germline lookup yields CDR1 GTSNPN and CDR2 SVGIG (reference sequence). The CDR3 extends over 14 amino acids. With 5 bases clipped from V and 2 bases from J, the junction kept 8 bases outside the gene matches. CDR3 bases: TGTGCCTGGGGTAAGGGGGCCCAACAAGAGACCCAGTACTTC. Translating gives CAWGKGAQQETQYF.

The chain is built from TRBV13 and TRBJ2-5; D assignment may be TRBD1 or TRBD2 (5 bases each). Germline V gene sequence: CDR1 PRHDT, CDR2 FYEKMQ (reference sequence). Trimming shortened V by 5 bases and J by 3 bases, and 16 bases separated the two germline ends. There are 15 residues in the CDR3. The CDR3 spells CASSPRSGTKETQYF. DNA of the CDR3: TGTGCCAGCAGCCCCCGGTCGGGGACGAAAGAGACCCAGTACTTC.

The chain combines TRBV27 with TRBJ2-7; TRBD2 agrees at 13 bases. The germline CDR1 and CDR2 sequences are MNHEY and SMNVEV (reference sequence). The CDR3 extends over 16 amino acids. The ends lost 4 bases at V and 2 bases at J; junction bases unmatched: 5. CDR3 sequence reads: CASSSGTSGIPYEQYF. As DNA, the CDR3 is TGTGCCAGCAGTTCGGGGACTAGCGGGATACCCTACGAGCAGTACTTC.

The V gene is TRBV27, the J gene TRBJ2-7, with D maybe TRBD1 (5 bases). From germline, CDR1 is MNHEY and CDR2 SMNVEV (reference sequence). Trimming removed 5 bases from V and 2 bases from J, with 16 bases in between. The CDR3 loop spans 15 amino acids. The CDR3 sequence: CASSPYSDKTYEQYF. For the CDR3, the DNA is TGTGCCAGCAGTCCCTACTCGGACAAGACCTACGAGCAGTACTTC.

The chain uses TRBV6-1 and TRBJ1-6; 8 bases line up with TRBD1. The CDR3 contains 15 residues. V shed 6 bases, J shed 5 bases, and the junction held 6 bases outside the gene matches. Germline-derived CDR1 and CDR2 are MNHNS and SASEGT. The DNA of the CDR3 is TGTGCCAGCAGATCCGGGACAGGAAATAATTCACCCCTCCACTTT. Translated, it gives CASRSGTGNNSPLHF.

DNA for the CDR3: TGTGCCTGGAAGCCCCTCAACCTAGGCGAGCAGTACTTC. Translated: CAWKPLNLGEQYF. This chain uses TRBV30 with TRBJ2-7; D uncertain. The ends were cut back, 4 bases at V and 6 bases at J, with 16 bases in the middle. CDR1 is GTSNPN and CDR2 is SVGIG in the germline V gene (reference sequence). This CDR3 contains 13 residues. The full variable domain, its missing parts supplied by reference TRBV30 and TRBJ2-7, is SQTIHQWPATLVQPVGSPLSLECTVEGTSNPNLYWYRQAAGRGLQLLFYSVGIGQISSEVPQNLSASRPQDRQFILSSKKLLLSDSGFYLCAWKPLNLGEQYFGPGTRLTVT.

This chain connects TRBV30 to TRBJ2-5; no clear D. CDR1 and CDR2 (germline): GTSNPN, SVGIG (reference sequence). This CDR3 has 13 amino acids. Trimming cost V 1 base and J 5 bases, with 11 bases left between them. For the CDR3, the DNA is TGTGCCTGGAGTGCGGCACGGCGGGAGACCCAGTACTTC. Its translation is CAWSAARRETQYF.

Of note for this clone: At one end, the junction sequence differs from germline, possibly due to a read error. The V and J genes are TRBV7-9 and TRBJ2-3; D is uncertain. From germline, CDR1 is SEHNR and CDR2 FQNEAQ (reference sequence). There are 10 residues in the CDR3. The CDR3, as DNA: TGTGCCAGCAGCTCCCCTGAGCTCCTATTT. Encoded protein: CASSSPELLF. The full variable domain, with the rest looked up from reference TRBV7-9 and TRBJ2-3, is DTGVSQNPRHKITKRGQNVTFRCDPISEHNRLYWYRQTLGQGPEFLTYFQNEAQLEKSRLLSDRFSAERPKGSFSTLEIQRTEQGDSAMYLCASSSPELLFGPGTRLTVL.

V is TRBV10-2 and J is TRBJ1-1; D ambiguous. Per the germline V gene, CDR1 is WSHSY and CDR2 is SAAADI. V shed 0 bases and J shed 3 bases, with 11 bases lying between them. There are 15 residues in the CDR3. In nucleotides, the CDR3 is TGCGCCAGCAGTGAGTCTTTACTCAAGGACACTGAAGCTTTCTTT. Residues: CASSESLLKDTEAFF.

For this clone: Other DNA sequences in the same sample also yield this CDR3. The chain combines TRBV5-1 with TRBJ2-7; possible D gene TRBD1, 6 bases. Germline CDR1 is SGHRS and CDR2 is YFSETQ. The CDR3 runs to 14 residues. The V end lost 1 base, the J end lost 0 bases, and 8 bases lay between the germline ends. CDR3 DNA sequence: TGCGCCAGCAGCTTGCAGGGGACCTCCTACGAGCAGTACTTC. Its translation: CASSLQGTSYEQYF.

V usage is TRBV19 and J usage is TRBJ2-7, with 10 bases lining up with TRBD1. CDR3 length: 14 amino acids. V lost 2 bases to trimming and J lost 6 bases; unmatched junction nucleotides: 4. Per the germline V gene, CDR1 is LNHDA and CDR2 is SQIVND (reference sequence). DNA of the CDR3: TGTGCCAGTAGTATACGAGGGGACAGGGGCGAGCAGTACTTC. Translation gives CASSIRGDRGEQYF.

The chain is built from TRBV19 and TRBJ2-2, with 10 positions matching TRBD2. Germline values: CDR1 LNHDA, CDR2 SQIVND (reference sequence). The CDR3 is 17 residues long. V shed 8 bases and J 6 bases; nucleotides not matched to a gene: 15. CDR3 coding DNA: TGTGCCAGTTCTCGTTCTAGCGGGAGTTCGGGGGCCGGGGAGCTGTTTTTT. Translating gives CASSRSSGSSGAGELFF.

The rearrangement joins TRBV7-8 to TRBJ2-7; TRBD2 aligns across 9 bases. CDR1 and CDR2 (germline): SGHVS, FQNEAQ. The CDR3 has 18 residues. V lost 2 bases and J lost 2; bases outside the gene matches: 13. CDR3 in amino acids: CASSLSTSGWGNPYEQYF. CDR3 DNA sequence: TGTGCCAGCAGCTTAAGTACTAGCGGGTGGGGAAACCCCTACGAGCAGTACTTC.

This clone was detected only once. The chain links TRBV18 to TRBJ2-3, with TRBD2 identical over 9 bases. J lost 0 bases, V lost 3 bases, and 4 bases had no gene match. This CDR3 is 16 amino acids long. Germline-derived CDR1 and CDR2 are KGHSH and LQKENI. The CDR3 DNA is TGTGCCAGCTCACCGCGTAGCGGGGGAAGCACAGATACGCAGTATTTT. It codes for CASSPRSGGSTDTQYF.

The J gene is TRBJ2-2, the V gene TRBV2; TRBD1 is a possible D gene (5 bases). The CDR3 has 14 amino acids. V shed 7 bases and J shed 1 base, with 10 bases lying between them. The germline CDR1 and CDR2 sequences are SNHLY and FYNNEI. CDR3 DNA: TGTGCCAGCAATGGTCAGGGGAACACCGGGGAGCTGTTTTTT. As protein: CASNGQGNTGELFF.

The genes are TRBV7-2 and TRBJ2-6, with D hard to call. From germline, CDR1 is SGHTA and CDR2 FQGNSA. The V gene lost 0 bases and the J gene lost 3 bases, with 3 bases spanning the gap. The length of the CDR3 is 14 residues. The CDR3 protein is CASSLAVGANVLTF. The CDR3 region has the DNA TGTGCCAGCAGCTTAGCCGTTGGGGCCAACGTCCTGACTTTC.